Below are 23 T cell receptor beta chains sequenced from a single sample in a study of blood T cell repertoires in COVID-19. The table came from immunoSEQ multiplex PCR; TCRdb's copy has only in-frame clones and leaves some out. The table records some 200,000 clones, around 82% of them present only once. Sequencing used peripheral blood. Every receptor here comes from a woman aged 35 to 49 with acute or convalescent COVID-19.

In DNA, the CDR3 is TGTGCCAGCAGTCCCCCCGGGACAGCCTACGAGCAGTACTTC. Encoded protein: CASSPPGTAYEQYF. The V gene is TRBV6-6, the J gene TRBJ2-7, with 7 bases identical to TRBD1. This CDR3 spans 14 amino acids. After removal of 5 bases from V and 2 bases from J, the junction contained 6 bases not matched to a gene. Germline CDR1 reads MNHNY; CDR2 reads SVGAGI (reference sequence).

This clone was seen once. The chain is built from TRBV15 and TRBJ1-1, with TRBD1 as a possible D gene (5 bases). Germline CDR1 LNHNV, CDR2 YYDKDF (reference sequence). Trimming took off 3 bases at V and 5 bases at J, with 13 bases between the two ends. This CDR3 has 14 residues. CDR3 amino acids: CATSRDTSRTEAFF. The CDR3 DNA reads TGTGCCACCAGCAGGGACACGAGTCGGACTGAAGCTTTCTTT.

This clone was found once. The gene calls are TRBV30 and TRBJ1-6; 7 nucleotides line up with TRBD1. The CDR3 runs to 14 residues. With 3 bases clipped from V and 5 bases from J, the junction kept 4 bases outside the gene matches. Germline V lookup: CDR1 GTSNPN, CDR2 SVGIG (reference sequence). The CDR3 nucleotides are TGTGCCTGGAGGGGGGACAGCGATAATTCACCCCTCCACTTT. Translating gives CAWRGDSDNSPLHF. The variable domain in full, with the rest retrieved from reference TRBV30 and TRBJ1-6, is SQTIHQWPATLVQPVGSPLSLECTVEGTSNPNLYWYRQAAGRGLQLLFYSVGIGQISSEVPQNLSASRPQDRQFILSSKKLLLSDSGFYLCAWRGDSDNSPLHFGNGTRLTVT.

The rearrangement links TRBV7-9 to TRBJ2-2, with 13 positions matching TRBD2. Germline V gene sequence: CDR1 SEHNR, CDR2 FQNEAQ (reference sequence). The CDR3 runs to 17 residues. Unmatched junction bases numbered 9, after V lost 5 bases and J lost 6 bases. The CDR3 region is CASSNPGTSGKAGELFF. The CDR3, as DNA: TGTGCCAGCAGCAACCCCGGGACTAGCGGGAAAGCCGGGGAGCTGTTTTTT.

V is TRBV5-1 and J is TRBJ2-5, with a possible D match to TRBD2 (5 bases). This CDR3 is 14 amino acids long. V lost 0 bases to trimming and J lost 5 bases, with 11 bases between them. From germline, CDR1 is SGHRS and CDR2 YFSETQ. The CDR3 nucleotides read TGCGCCAGCAGCTTGGGCGGGCAGACGGAGACCCAGTACTTC. It codes for CASSLGGQTETQYF.

The V call is TRBV5-1, the J call TRBJ2-2, with D maybe TRBD2 (6 bases). Germline CDR1 reads SGHRS; CDR2 reads YFSETQ. CDR3 length equals 14 residues. Trimming left V 1 base short and J 6 bases short, with 10 bases between. The CDR3 DNA reads TGCGCCAGCAGCTTGAATTGGGGGGCCGGGGAGCTGTTTTTT. Amino acid sequence: CASSLNWGAGELFF. Full variable domain (missing parts from reference TRBV5-1 and TRBJ2-2): KAGVTQTPRYLIKTRGQQVTLSCSPISGHRSVSWYQQTPGQGLQFLFEYFSETQRNKGNFPGRFSGRQFSNSRSEMNVSTLELGDSALYLCASSLNWGAGELFFGEGSRLTVL.

This clone was observed a single time. The chain uses TRBV4-2 and TRBJ2-1, with D perhaps TRBD2 (5 bases). The germline V and J ends were trimmed by 0 bases and 0 bases, with 9 bases remaining between them. There are 16 residues in the CDR3. Germline CDR1 is LGHNA and CDR2 is YNFKEQ. The CDR3 sequence: CASSQDPRGSYNEQFF. DNA of the CDR3: TGTGCCAGCAGCCAAGATCCCCGGGGCTCCTACAATGAGCAGTTCTTC.

This chain joins TRBV24-1 and TRBJ2-3; TRBD2 matches at 10 bases. The V gene's germline CDR1 is KGHDR and CDR2 SFDVKD. The CDR3 has 17 residues. After removal of 3 bases from V and 5 bases from J, the junction contained 10 bases not matched to a gene. DNA for the CDR3: TGTGCCACCAGTGATCCCGGACTAGCGGAGGGGGGAGATACGCAGTATTTT. Its translation is CATSDPGLAEGGDTQYF.

CDR3 coding DNA: TGTGCCAGCAGTGAGATGTCAGGCTCCTACAATGAGCAGTTCTTC. Its translation is CASSEMSGSYNEQFF. The rearrangement uses TRBV25-1 and TRBJ2-1, with D unresolved. V lost 3 bases and J lost 0, with 9 bases in between. The CDR3 totals 15 residues. Per the germline V gene, CDR1 is MGHDK and CDR2 is SYGVNS.

J is TRBJ2-3 and V is TRBV9; 9 nucleotides match TRBD2. The CDR3 has 16 residues. V gave up 4 bases and J gave up 6 bases; unmatched junction bases: 12. Germline V gene lookup returns CDR1 SGDLS and CDR2 YYNGEE. This chain's CDR3 is CASSPQGREGPDTQYF. Written as DNA, the CDR3 is TGTGCCAGCAGCCCCCAGGGGCGGGAGGGCCCCGATACGCAGTATTTT.

The chain recombines TRBV7-6 with TRBJ2-2, with 7 bases identical to TRBD2. CDR3 length: 15 amino acids. The germline V gene has CDR1 SGHVS and CDR2 FNYEAQ. V lost 5 bases, J lost 7 bases, and 10 bases stayed unmatched. CDR3 loop: CASSPMGGVGGELFF. For the CDR3, the DNA is TGTGCCAGCAGCCCGATGGGGGGGGTCGGCGGGGAGCTGTTTTTT.

The rearrangement links TRBV24-1 to TRBJ2-3, with D perhaps matching TRBD1 (5 bases). The CDR3 spans 12 residues. V lost 5 bases, J lost 5 bases, and 7 bases lay in between. Germline CDR1 KGHDR, CDR2 SFDVKD. For the CDR3, the DNA is TGTGCCACCAGTGTTAGGGGAGATACGCAGTATTTT. It codes for CATSVRGDTQYF.

The sample holds one count of this clone. The chain uses TRBV5-4 and TRBJ2-7, with TRBD1 matching over 11 bases. The CDR3 spans 16 residues. Germline V gene sequence: CDR1 SGHNT, CDR2 YYREEE (reference sequence). V trimming: 3 bases; J trimming: 6 bases; junction bases outside the gene matches: 11. DNA of the CDR3: TGTGCCAGCAGCTCCGGCGGGACAGGGGGTTTAGGCGAGCAGTACTTC. This encodes CASSSGGTGGLGEQYF. Combining the CDR3 with reference TRBV5-4 and TRBJ2-7 gives the whole variable domain ETGVTQSPTHLIKTRGQQVTLRCSSQSGHNTVSWYQQALGQGPQFIFQYYREEENGRGNFPPRFSGLQFPNYSSELNVNALELDDSALYLCASSSGGTGGLGEQYFGPGTRLTVT.

The rearrangement uses TRBV4-1 and TRBJ1-1; D remains ambiguous. Germline CDR1 and CDR2: MGHRA and YSYEKL. The ends were cut back, 1 base at V and 1 base at J, with 10 bases in the middle. CDR3 length: 15 residues. The CDR3 spells CASSQGDIPNTEAFF. The CDR3 nucleotides read TGCGCCAGCAGCCAAGGTGACATCCCGAACACTGAAGCTTTCTTT.

A few counts support this clone. The rearrangement joins TRBV10-3 to TRBJ2-2, with 7 bases lining up with TRBD1. Germline loops: CDR1 ENHRY, CDR2 SYGVKD. This CDR3 has 13 amino acids. J gave up 7 bases and V 9 bases, and 8 bases lay outside the gene matches. CDR3: CAIGSTGSGELFF. Written as DNA, the CDR3 is TGTGCCATAGGCTCGACAGGGAGCGGGGAGCTGTTTTTT.

This clone came up a few times. The chain recombines TRBV5-1 with TRBJ1-3; D gene unclear. The CDR3 has 14 amino acids. CDR1 and CDR2 (germline): SGHRS, YFSETQ. V was cut by 0 bases and J by 1 base, with 5 bases left in between. The CDR3 nucleotides are TGCGCCAGCAGCTTGGGAGGTTCTGGAAACACCATATATTTT. As protein: CASSLGGSGNTIYF.

V is TRBV11-2 and J is TRBJ2-2; TRBD2 might be the D (5 bases). Trimming removed 4 bases at V and 2 bases at J, with 8 bases between. The CDR3 extends over 14 amino acids. Germline loops: CDR1 SGHAT, CDR2 FQNNGV. The CDR3 coding sequence is TGTGCCAGCAGCTCGGGAACTAACACCGGGGAGCTGTTTTTT. Its translation is CASSSGTNTGELFF. The variable domain in full, completed from reference TRBV11-2 and TRBJ2-2, reads EAGVAQSPRYKIIEKRQSVAFWCNPISGHATLYWYQQILGQGPKLLIQFQNNGVVDDSQLPKDRFSAERLKGVDSTLKIQPAKLEDSAVYLCASSSGTNTGELFFGEGSRLTVL.

This clone was observed a handful of times. The chain recombines TRBV29-1 with TRBJ1-6; D is ambiguous. This CDR3 region has 14 residues. Between the trimmed V and J ends, which lost 4 bases and 8 bases, there was a span of 15 bases. Germline V CDR1 and CDR2: SQVTM, ANQGSEA. For the CDR3, the DNA is TGCAGCGTTGTAAGGTTGACTAAGGATTCACCCCTCCACTTT. Translation gives CSVVRLTKDSPLHF.

The rearrangement links TRBV7-9 to TRBJ2-5; 7 bases agree with TRBD2. The CDR3 runs to 17 residues. Germline lookup yields CDR1 SEHNR and CDR2 FQNEAQ (reference sequence). The ends lost 3 bases at V and 0 bases at J; junction bases unmatched: 10. CDR3 coding DNA: TGTGCCAGCAGCTTTTTGGCCGATGGACTAGACCAAGAGACCCAGTACTTC. Protein sequence: CASSFLADGLDQETQYF.

The chain has TRBV7-3 and TRBJ1-1; 7 bases map to TRBD1. CDR1 and CDR2 (germline): SGHTA, FQGTGA. This CDR3 comprises 15 residues. V was pared by 2 bases and J by 4 bases, with 7 bases of the junction left unmatched. As DNA, the CDR3 is TGTGCCAGCAGCTTAGGCCCCGGGACAGCCACTGAAGCTTTCTTT. Translated: CASSLGPGTATEAFF.

The chain is built from TRBV27 and TRBJ1-2, with 8 nucleotides matching TRBD1. The germline gives CDR1 MNHEY, CDR2 SMNVEV (reference sequence). The CDR3 is made up of 13 amino acids. J gave up 8 bases and V 4 bases, and 6 bases lay outside the gene matches. CDR3 loop: CASSYRTGSGYTF. The DNA for the CDR3 is TGTGCCAGCAGTTATCGGACAGGGTCCGGCTACACCTTC.

CDR3 residues: CASSLVWEAYEQYF. The CDR3 DNA reads as TGTGCCAGCAGCTTGGTTTGGGAGGCCTACGAGCAGTACTTC. The chain couples TRBV5-5 to TRBJ2-7, with D possibly TRBD2 on 6 matching bases. The CDR3 extends over 14 amino acids. V was clipped by 0 bases and J by 2 bases, with 9 bases between them. CDR1 is SGHKS, CDR2 YYEKEE, per germline (reference sequence).

The rearrangement uses TRBV2 and TRBJ2-1, with D possibly TRBD2 on 6 matching bases. Per germline, CDR1 SNHLY and CDR2 FYNNEI. This CDR3 contains 16 residues. Trimming took off 7 bases at V and 7 bases at J, with 23 bases between the two ends. Written as DNA, the CDR3 is TGTGCCAGCACCCCGTTGGAGGGCGACCCTCAGAATGAGCAGTTCTTC. Protein product: CASTPLEGDPQNEQFF.